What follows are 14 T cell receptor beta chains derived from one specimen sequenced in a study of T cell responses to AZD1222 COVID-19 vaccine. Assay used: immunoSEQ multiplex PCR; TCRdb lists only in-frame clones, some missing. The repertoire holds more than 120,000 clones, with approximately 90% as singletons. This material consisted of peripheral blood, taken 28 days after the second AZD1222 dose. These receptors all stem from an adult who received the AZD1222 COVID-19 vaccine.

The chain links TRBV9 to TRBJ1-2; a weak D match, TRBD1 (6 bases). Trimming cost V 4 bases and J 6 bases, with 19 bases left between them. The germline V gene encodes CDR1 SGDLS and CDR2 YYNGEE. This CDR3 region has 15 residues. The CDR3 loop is CASSPRGGDAHGYTF. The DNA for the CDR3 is TGTGCCAGCAGCCCTCGAGGGGGGGACGCCCATGGCTACACCTTC.

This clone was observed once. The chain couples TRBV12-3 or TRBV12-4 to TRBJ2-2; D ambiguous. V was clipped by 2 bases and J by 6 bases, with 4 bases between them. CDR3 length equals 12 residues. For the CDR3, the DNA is TGTGCCAGCAGTTTATATGCCGGGGAGCTGTTTTTT. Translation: CASSLYAGELFF.

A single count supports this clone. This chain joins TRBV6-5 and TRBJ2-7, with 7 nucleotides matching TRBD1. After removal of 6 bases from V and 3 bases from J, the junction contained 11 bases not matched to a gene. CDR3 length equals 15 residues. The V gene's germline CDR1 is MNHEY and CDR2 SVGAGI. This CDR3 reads CASRPDITGDYEQYV. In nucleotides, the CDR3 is TGTGCCAGCAGACCCGATATTACAGGGGACTACGAGCAGTACGTC.

This chain's CDR3 is CATSEGQASSYNEQFF. The CDR3, as DNA: TGTGCCACCAGTGAAGGGCAGGCGAGCTCCTACAATGAGCAGTTCTTC. V usage is TRBV24-1 and J usage is TRBJ2-1; D not certain. V lost 4 bases and J lost 0, with 12 bases in between. Germline CDR1 reads KGHDR; CDR2 reads SFDVKD. This CDR3 is built from 16 residues.

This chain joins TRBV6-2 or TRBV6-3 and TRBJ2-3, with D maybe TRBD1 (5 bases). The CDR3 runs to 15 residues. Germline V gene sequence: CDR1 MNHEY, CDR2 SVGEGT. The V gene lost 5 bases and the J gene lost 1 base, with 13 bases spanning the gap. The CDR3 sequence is CASSARQSRTDTQYF. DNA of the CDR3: TGTGCCAGCAGTGCGCGACAGAGTCGCACAGATACGCAGTATTTT.

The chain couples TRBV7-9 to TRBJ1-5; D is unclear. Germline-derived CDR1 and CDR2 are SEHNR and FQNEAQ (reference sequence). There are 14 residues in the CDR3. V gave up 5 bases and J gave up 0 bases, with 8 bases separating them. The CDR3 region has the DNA TGTGCCAGCAGCCGGGATTATAGCAATCAGCCCCAGCATTTT. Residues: CASSRDYSNQPQHF.

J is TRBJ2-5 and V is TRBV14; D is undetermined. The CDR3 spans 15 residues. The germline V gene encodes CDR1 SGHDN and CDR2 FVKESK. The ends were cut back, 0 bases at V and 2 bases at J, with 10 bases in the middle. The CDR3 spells CASSQDRTDQETQYF. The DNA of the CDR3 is TGTGCCAGCAGCCAAGATAGAACGGATCAAGAGACCCAGTACTTC.

The CDR3 coding sequence is TGTGCCAGCTCACCCGATAACTATGGCTACACCTTC. Protein sequence: CASSPDNYGYTF. The rearrangement uses TRBV18 and TRBJ1-2; D remains unclear. The germline V and J ends were trimmed by 3 bases and 1 base, with 3 bases remaining between them. This CDR3 is 12 amino acids long. The germline V gene encodes CDR1 KGHSH and CDR2 LQKENI.

The CDR3 nucleotides read TGTGCCATCAGTGAAGGAGAAAGCAATCAGCCCCAGCATTTT. Translation: CAISEGESNQPQHF. The V gene is TRBV10-3, the J gene TRBJ1-5, with D unclear. The length of the CDR3 is 14 residues. Per germline, CDR1 ENHRY and CDR2 SYGVKD. The V end lost 3 bases, the J end lost 1 base, and 7 bases lay between the germline ends.

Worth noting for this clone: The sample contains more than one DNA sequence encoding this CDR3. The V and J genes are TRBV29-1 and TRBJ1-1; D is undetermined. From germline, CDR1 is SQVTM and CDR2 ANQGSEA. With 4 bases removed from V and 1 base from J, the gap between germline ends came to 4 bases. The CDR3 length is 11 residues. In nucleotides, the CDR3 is TGCAGCGTTGTGGGGAACACTGAAGCTTTCTTT. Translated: CSVVGNTEAFF.

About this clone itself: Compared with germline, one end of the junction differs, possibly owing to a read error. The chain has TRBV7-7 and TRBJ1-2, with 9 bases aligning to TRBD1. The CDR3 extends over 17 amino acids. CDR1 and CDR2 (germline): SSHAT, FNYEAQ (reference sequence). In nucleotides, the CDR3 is TGTGCTAGCAGCCCCTGGACCCCCGGGACAGGGTTCGATGGCTACACCTTC. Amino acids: CASSPWTPGTGFDGYTF.

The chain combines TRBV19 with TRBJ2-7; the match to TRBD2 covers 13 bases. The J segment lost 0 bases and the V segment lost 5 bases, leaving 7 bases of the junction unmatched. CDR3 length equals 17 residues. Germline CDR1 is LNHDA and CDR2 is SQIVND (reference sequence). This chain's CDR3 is CASSGRTSGSSSYEQYF. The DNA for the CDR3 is TGTGCCAGTAGTGGAAGGACTAGCGGGAGTAGCTCCTACGAGCAGTACTTC.

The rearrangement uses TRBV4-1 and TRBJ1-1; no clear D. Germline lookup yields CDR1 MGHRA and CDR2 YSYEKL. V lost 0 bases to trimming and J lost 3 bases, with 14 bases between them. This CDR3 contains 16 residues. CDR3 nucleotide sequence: TGCGCCAGCAGCCAAGATCTATTGGTACGGGACACTGAAGCTTTCTTT. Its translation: CASSQDLLVRDTEAFF.

The CDR3 sequence: CASRRLQGGGYTF. In nucleotides, the CDR3 is TGTGCCAGCAGACGACTACAGGGAGGTGGCTACACCTTC. The J gene is TRBJ1-2, the V gene TRBV6-5; D possibly corresponds to TRBD1 (6 bases). The V end was cut by 6 bases, the J end by 7 bases, with 15 bases between. This CDR3 is built from 13 residues. Germline V gene data show CDR1 as MNHEY and CDR2 as SVGAGI.